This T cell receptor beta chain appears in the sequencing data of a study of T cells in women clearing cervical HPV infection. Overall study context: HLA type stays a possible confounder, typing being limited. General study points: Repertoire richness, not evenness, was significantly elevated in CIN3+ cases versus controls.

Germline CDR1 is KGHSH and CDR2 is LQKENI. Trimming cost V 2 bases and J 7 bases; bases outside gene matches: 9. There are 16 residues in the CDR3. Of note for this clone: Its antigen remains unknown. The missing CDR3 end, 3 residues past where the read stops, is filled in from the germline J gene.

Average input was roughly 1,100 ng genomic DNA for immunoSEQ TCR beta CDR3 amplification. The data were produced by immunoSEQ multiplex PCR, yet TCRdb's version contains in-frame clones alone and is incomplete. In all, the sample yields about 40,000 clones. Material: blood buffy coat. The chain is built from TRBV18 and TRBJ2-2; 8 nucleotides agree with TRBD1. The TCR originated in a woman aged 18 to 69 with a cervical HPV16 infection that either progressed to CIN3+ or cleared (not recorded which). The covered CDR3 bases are TGTGCCAGCTCACCAAGCCGGACAGGGTCGGACGGGGAG. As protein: CASSPSRTGSDGE. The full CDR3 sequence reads CASSPSRTGSDGELFF.